This T cell receptor beta chain was sequenced during a study of blood T cells in healthy people across ages. Comments on this clonotype: Its cognate antigen is unknown.

Then a second PCR, running about 7 to 11 cycles, was carried out with a sample-barcoded 5' primer and a J-beta primer mix. In TCRdb, the 5' RACE reads were re-called with MiXCR into one record per CDR3 protein. Of about 750,000 distinct CDR3 sequences listed, 40% to 65% are singletons. Findings and caveats of the study: Diversity of TCR beta correlated strongly with naive T cell percentage.

CDR1 DFQATT and CDR2 SNEGSKA come from the germline V gene (reference sequence). Trimming shortened V by 3 bases and J by 7 bases, and 13 bases separated the two germline ends. The CDR3 contains 13 residues. Specimen: blood. The TCR originated in a man older than 75 in good health. The V gene is TRBV20-1, the J gene TRBJ2-4; D perhaps matches TRBD1 (6 bases). CDR3 protein: CSASVTGPNIQYF. The CDR3 region has the DNA TGCAGTGCTAGTGTAACAGGGCCTAACATTCAGTACTTC.